This TCR beta chain was sequenced during a study of sequential checkpoint blockade in melanoma (dated by TCRdb to about 2019). As for the study more broadly: Using 1:1 randomization, the trial assigned patients either to first-line nivolumab followed by ipilimumab (arm A) or to ipilimumab followed by nivolumab (arm B). Maintenance nivolumab was given following each of the two trial sequences. DNA from over 75 pretreatment melanoma tumor samples was subjected to TCRbeta immunosequencing. For about two dozen patients, matched tumor biopsies were obtained before treatment and at week 13, following single-agent nivolumab (arm A) or ipilimumab (arm B). About 82% of the matched tumor biopsy pairs taken before and after treatment were from the same lesion.

The sample's treatment or condition label, decoded: randomized to nivolumab then ipilimumab (arm A) or the reverse (arm B). Prior DNA-damaging chemotherapy had not been received by any trial patient. The samples were obtained from melanoma patients enrolled in CheckMate 064, an open-label, randomized phase II trial testing sequential checkpoint blockade. Tumor TCR sequencing used genomic DNA from formalin-fixed paraffin-embedded (FFPE) tissue samples. TCRbeta CDR3 regions were immunosequenced from genomic DNA with the immunoSEQ Assay. Prior to high-throughput sequencing, genomic DNA was amplified by bias-controlled multiplex PCR. Per the source publication's procedure: To quantify the absolute abundance of each unique TCRbeta CDR3 region, the sequences were collapsed and filtered. Clonality, defined as 1 minus Pielou's evenness, was calculated using only productive rearrangements. Tumor T-cell fraction was calculated by normalizing TCRbeta template counts to the amount of usable DNA, which was estimated from several housekeeping genes. A previously published method was used to identify clones whose frequencies were significantly greater in on-treatment samples than in baseline samples. Not all clones reach the TCRdb copy of this immuneACCESS table, which keeps in-frame sequences only. Checked studies attribute under half of the gap to unresolved V genes and leave the rest unexplained. V, J and clone size are taken as reported in that table, and D and trimming were inferred from the DNA itself. The sample table holds several thousand clones, of which 39% were seen once. In total, the top ten clones hold around 8.2% of the sample.

A note on this clone: Its antigen is unknown. No base quality information exists; no much larger clone differs at one position.

Overall study outcomes, separate from this receptor: Within-arm analyses of tumor T-cell fraction were limited by small sample sizes and reduced statistical power. PD-L1 staining and CD8+ T-cell counts correlated with tumor T-cell fraction and clonality, whereas mutational load did not. Clinical benefit was about 30 times more likely to be achieved by patients whose tumor T-cell fraction and clonality increased by week 13. Among patients in arm A, the nivolumab-first arm, pretreatment tumor TIL clonality was associated with response (P = .04). The model for predicting response that combines TCR metrics with mutation burden needs to be validated in larger, independent patient cohorts.

The sample was tumor tissue (inferred from file names), taken from a patient given nivolumab and ipilimumab in sequence. The source is a human donor with melanoma.

CDR3 sequence: CASSPLQGFHGYTF. Read as DNA, the sequence is TGTGCCAGCTCACCTTTACAGGGTTTTCATGGCTACACCTTC. This receptor chain uses TRBV18 and TRBJ1-2; TRBD1 is possibly the D segment (6 matching bases). CDR1 and CDR2 are read off the germline V gene as KGHSH and LQKENI. The CDR3, from cysteine to phenylalanine, totals 14 residues. This entry keeps only the CDR3 DNA: 42 bases, framed from base 1. Deletion took 3 bases off V and 6 bases off J, with a span of 14 bases between the germline ends.